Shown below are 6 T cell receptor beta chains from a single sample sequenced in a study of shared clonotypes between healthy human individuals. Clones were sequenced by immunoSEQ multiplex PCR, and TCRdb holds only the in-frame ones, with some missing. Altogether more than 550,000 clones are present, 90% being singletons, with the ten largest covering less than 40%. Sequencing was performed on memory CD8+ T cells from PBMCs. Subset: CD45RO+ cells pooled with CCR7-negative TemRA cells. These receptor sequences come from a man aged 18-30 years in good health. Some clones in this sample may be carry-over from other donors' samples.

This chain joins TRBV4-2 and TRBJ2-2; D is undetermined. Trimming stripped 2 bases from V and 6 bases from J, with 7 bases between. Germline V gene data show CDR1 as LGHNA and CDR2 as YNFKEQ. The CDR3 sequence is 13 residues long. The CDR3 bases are TGTGCCAGCAGCCAACCCCCCCCCGGGGAGCTGTTTTTT. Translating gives CASSQPPPGELFF.

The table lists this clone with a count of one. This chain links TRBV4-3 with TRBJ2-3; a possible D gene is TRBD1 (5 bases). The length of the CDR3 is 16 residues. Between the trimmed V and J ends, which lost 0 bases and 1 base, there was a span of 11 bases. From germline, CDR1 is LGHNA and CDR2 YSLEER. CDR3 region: CASSQDRVLGTDTQYF. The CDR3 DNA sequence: TGCGCCAGCAGCCAAGACAGGGTTCTCGGCACAGATACGCAGTATTTT.

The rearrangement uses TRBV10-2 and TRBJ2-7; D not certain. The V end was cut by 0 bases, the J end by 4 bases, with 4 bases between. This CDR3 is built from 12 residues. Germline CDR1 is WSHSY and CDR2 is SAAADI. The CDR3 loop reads CASSESRYEQYF. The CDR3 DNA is TGCGCCAGCAGTGAGTCGAGGTACGAGCAGTACTTC.

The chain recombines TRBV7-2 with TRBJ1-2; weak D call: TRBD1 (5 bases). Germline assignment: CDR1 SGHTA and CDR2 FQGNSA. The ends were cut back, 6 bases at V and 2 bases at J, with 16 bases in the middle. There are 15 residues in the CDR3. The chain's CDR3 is CASRTTSGNNYGYTF. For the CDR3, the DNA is TGTGCCAGCAGGACCACTTCAGGGAACAACTATGGCTACACCTTC. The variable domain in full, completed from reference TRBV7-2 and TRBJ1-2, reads GAGVSQSPSNKVTEKGKDVELRCDPISGHTALYWYRQSLGQGLEFLIYFQGNSAPDKSGLPSDRFSAERTGGSVSTLTIQRTQQEDSAVYLCASRTTSGNNYGYTFGSGTRLTVV.

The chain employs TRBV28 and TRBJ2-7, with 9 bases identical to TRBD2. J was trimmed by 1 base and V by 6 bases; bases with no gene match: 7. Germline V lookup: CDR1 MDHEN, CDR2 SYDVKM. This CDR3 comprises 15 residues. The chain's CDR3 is CASRWGLADSYEQYF. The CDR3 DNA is TGTGCCAGCAGGTGGGGACTAGCCGATTCCTACGAGCAGTACTTC. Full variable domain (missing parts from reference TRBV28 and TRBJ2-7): DVKVTQSSRYLVKRTGEKVFLECVQDMDHENMFWYRQDPGLGLRLIYFSYDVKMKEKGDIPEGYSVSREKKERFSLILESASTNQTSMYLCASRWGLADSYEQYFGPGTRLTVT.

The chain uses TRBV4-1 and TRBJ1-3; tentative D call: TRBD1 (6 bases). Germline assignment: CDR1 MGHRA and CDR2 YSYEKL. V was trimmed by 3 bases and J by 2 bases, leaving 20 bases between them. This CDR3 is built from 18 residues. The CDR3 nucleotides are TGCGCCAGCAGCCAGACACCAATGATGACAGGCCCTGGAAACACCATATATTTT. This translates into CASSQTPMMTGPGNTIYF.